The 12 T cell receptor beta chains given below trace back to one sample, sequenced in a study of blood T cell repertoires in COVID-19. Some clones are missing from TCRdb's copy, which holds only in-frame ones; the method was immunoSEQ multiplex PCR. The sample comprises more than 110,000 clones, more than 75% of which are singletons, and approximately 6% rests with the top ten. Sequencing was carried out using PBMCs or T cells enriched from blood (not recorded which). The receptors stem from a woman between 45 and 65 years old who had recovered from COVID-19.

The chain recombines TRBV14 with TRBJ1-4; D call uncertain. V lost 4 bases and J lost 0, with 9 bases in between. Germline CDR1 and CDR2: SGHDN and FVKESK. The length of the CDR3 is 15 residues. The CDR3 region is CASSPPGTTNEKLFF. CDR3 nucleotides: TGTGCCAGCAGCCCCCCCGGGACAACTAATGAAAAACTGTTTTTT.

A single count supports this clone. The V gene is TRBV4-1, the J gene TRBJ1-2; 9 bases are a match to TRBD1. V shed 4 bases, J shed 6 bases, and the junction held 12 bases outside the gene matches. The CDR3 runs to 16 residues. Germline CDR1 is MGHRA and CDR2 is YSYEKL. CDR3 DNA sequence: TGCGCCAGCAGCCTCCCTGAGGGGACAGGGATCCATGGCTACACCTTC. This sequence encodes CASSLPEGTGIHGYTF.

This chain connects TRBV3-1 (or the pseudogene TRBV3-2) to TRBJ2-1; tentatively, D is TRBD2 (5 bases). CDR1 and CDR2 (germline): LGHDT, YNNKEL (reference sequence). V was clipped by 4 bases and J by 2 bases, with 15 bases between them. The CDR3 is 16 amino acids. CDR3 protein: CASSRQLDLTYNEQFF. The CDR3, as DNA: TGTGCCAGCAGCCGCCAACTAGACCTAACCTACAATGAGCAGTTCTTC.

The chain is built from TRBV20-1 and TRBJ1-2; no clear D. V shed 3 bases and J shed 0 bases, with 11 bases lying between them. The CDR3 sequence is 14 residues long. Germline assignment: CDR1 DFQATT and CDR2 SNEGSKA (reference sequence). Here the CDR3 DNA reads TGCAGTGCTAGTCCTTTTACAGCTAACTATGGCTACACCTTC. It specifies CSASPFTANYGYTF.

The chain is built from TRBV4-1 and TRBJ1-1; the D gene is possibly TRBD1 (6 bases). CDR3 size: 14 residues. Germline V gives CDR1 MGHRA, CDR2 YSYEKL. Deletions cut 0 bases from V and 4 bases from J, with 9 bases between. CDR3 coding DNA: TGCGCCAGCAGCCAAGAATGGGGGCCCACTGAAGCTTTCTTT. The encoded protein is CASSQEWGPTEAFF.

The chain employs TRBV4-2 and TRBJ1-5; D may be TRBD1 (5 bases). CDR1 and CDR2 (germline): LGHNA, YNFKEQ. This CDR3 is 16 amino acids long. V dropped 2 bases and J dropped 4 bases, with 15 bases sitting between them. The CDR3 loop reads CASSQSPQGSNQPQHF. The CDR3 region has the DNA TGTGCCAGCAGCCAATCTCCGCAGGGTAGTAATCAGCCCCAGCATTTT.

In this sample, this clone turned up once. The chain couples TRBV5-1 to TRBJ2-7; D gene ambiguous. From germline, CDR1 is SGHRS and CDR2 YFSETQ. The CDR3 contains 15 residues. The V and J ends lost 0 bases and 3 bases respectively, with 13 bases between them. CDR3 nucleotide sequence: TGCGCCAGCAGCTTGGGAGGCTCGCTTAACTACGAGCAGTACTTC. It yields the protein CASSLGGSLNYEQYF.

There are a few counts of this clone. The gene calls are TRBV5-5 and TRBJ1-1; D is perhaps TRBD1 (5 bases). Germline V CDR1 and CDR2: SGHKS, YYEKEE (reference sequence). CDR3 length: 13 amino acids. Trimming stripped 7 bases from V and 3 bases from J, with 13 bases between. CDR3 coding DNA: TGTGCCAGCGGTTGGGAAGGGGACACTGAAGCTTTCTTT. This sequence encodes CASGWEGDTEAFF.

The V gene is TRBV7-2, the J gene TRBJ1-6; D is perhaps TRBD1 (6 bases). V was trimmed by 5 bases and J by 9 bases, leaving 14 bases between them. The CDR3 is made up of 14 amino acids. The germline gives CDR1 SGHTA, CDR2 FQGNSA. The CDR3 region has the DNA TGTGCCAGCAGCACCGGGCAGGGGACTTCACCCCTCCACTTT. It codes for CASSTGQGTSPLHF. Complete variable domain (other parts from reference TRBV7-2 and TRBJ1-6): GAGVSQSPSNKVTEKGKDVELRCDPISGHTALYWYRQSLGQGLEFLIYFQGNSAPDKSGLPSDRFSAERTGGSVSTLTIQRTQQEDSAVYLCASSTGQGTSPLHFGNGTRLTVT.

The chain combines TRBV30 with TRBJ1-5; 8 bases map to TRBD1. CDR1 is GTSNPN, CDR2 SVGIG, per germline (reference sequence). V shed 4 bases and J 6 bases; nucleotides not matched to a gene: 17. The CDR3 loop spans 17 amino acids. The CDR3 reads CAWNYPGGRGLGQPQHF. The CDR3 nucleotides read TGTGCCTGGAATTACCCCGGAGGCAGGGGGCTCGGTCAGCCCCAGCATTTT.

The chain uses TRBV28 and TRBJ2-4; a weak D match, TRBD2 (5 bases). V was pared by 3 bases and J by 4 bases, with 19 bases between. CDR1 is MDHEN and CDR2 is SYDVKM in the germline V gene. The CDR3 runs to 17 residues. CDR3 sequence: CASSFYPSRSDKNIQYF. CDR3 nucleotides: TGTGCCAGCAGTTTTTACCCTAGCCGGTCAGATAAAAACATTCAGTACTTC.

V gene TRBV11-1 combines with J gene TRBJ1-1; D is possibly TRBD1 (5 bases). The ends were cut back, 5 bases at V and 8 bases at J, with 12 bases in the middle. CDR1 and CDR2 from the germline V gene are SGHAT and FQDESV (reference sequence). This CDR3 region has 12 residues. The CDR3 here is CASSASGSEAFF. DNA for the CDR3: TGTGCCAGCAGCGCGTCAGGGTCGGAAGCTTTCTTT.